The T cell receptor beta chain under discussion was sequenced for a study of blood T cells in healthy people across ages. In the case of this clonotype: Its antigen remains unidentified.

Findings and limits, study-wide: Naive T cell percentage by flow cytometry tracked strongly with beta diversity.

A second PCR of roughly 6 to 12 cycles used a sample-barcoded 5' primer and a J-beta primer mix. Via MiXCR, TCRdb re-called the 5' RACE reads, giving one row per CDR3 protein. Of approximately 290,000 distinct CDR3 sequences listed, 25% to 30% are singletons. The sample consisted of blood. The sequence was collected from a woman in her 70s in good health.

In DNA, the CDR3 is TGTGCCAGCAGTGCTGAGGCTAGCGGAGAAGAGACCCAGTACTTC. This encodes CASSAEASGEETQYF. The gene calls are TRBV6-2 or TRBV6-3 and TRBJ2-5; 7 bases map to TRBD2. V was pared by 5 bases and J by 3 bases, with 9 bases of the junction left unmatched. The V gene's germline CDR1 is MNHEY and CDR2 SVGEGT. The CDR3 has 15 residues.